The rows below give T cell receptor beta chains drawn from one sample of a study of T cell repertoires in cytomegalovirus infection. MiXCR, run by TCRdb on the reads, gives a single entry per CDR3 protein. The sample carries nearly 550,000 distinct CDR3 sequences, 16% recorded once. Sequencing used CD8+ T cells from PBMCs. Receptor source: a human donor in good health (CMV status not recorded). Some clones in this sample may be carry-over from other donors' samples. Each CDR3 is given with its conserved first and last residue. A D gene is named only where the DNA matches it firmly. Some rows have no size entry. The others give once, few or many, or a class for an expanded clone.

J gene: TRBJ1-2
V gene: TRBV10-2
CDR3 length: 16
clone size: -
D gene: -
CDR3 protein: CASSETLVGGNYGYTF
CDR3 DNA: TGCGCCAGCAGTGAGACCCTTGTGGGGGGGAACTATGGCTACACCTTC

J gene: TRBJ2-7
V gene: TRBV19
CDR3 length: 12
clone size: -
D gene: -
CDR3 protein: CASSDDSGEQYF
CDR3 DNA: TGTGCCAGTAGTGACGATAGTGGAGAGCAGTACTTC

J gene: TRBJ2-2
V gene: TRBV20-1
CDR3 length: 13
clone size: -
D gene: -
CDR3 protein: CSARDGNTGELFF
CDR3 DNA: TGCAGTGCTCGGGACGGTAACACCGGGGAGCTGTTTTTT

J gene: TRBJ1-5
V gene: TRBV7-3
CDR3 length: 15
clone size: -
D gene: TRBD1
CDR3 protein: CASSGQELSNQPQHF
CDR3 DNA: TGTGCCAGCAGCGGACAGGAACTTAGCAATCAGCCCCAGCATTTT

J gene: TRBJ1-5
V gene: TRBV6-1
CDR3 length: 15
clone size: many
D gene: -
CDR3 protein: CASREQGVGNQPQHF
CDR3 DNA: TGTGCCAGCAGAGAACAGGGTGTGGGCAATCAGCCCCAGCATTTT

J gene: TRBJ2-1
V gene: TRBV10-3
CDR3 length: 16
clone size: few
D gene: TRBD2
CDR3 protein: CAISSRTRPTYNEQFF
CDR3 DNA: TGTGCCATCAGTTCCCGGACTAGACCCACCTACAATGAGCAGTTCTTC

J gene: TRBJ1-6
V gene: TRBV6-1
CDR3 length: 16
clone size: -
D gene: -
CDR3 protein: CASSLTGGRRKSPLHF
CDR3 DNA: TGTGCCAGCAGTCTAACGGGAGGTAGGAGAAAATCACCCCTCCACTTT

J gene: TRBJ2-1
V gene: TRBV7-2
CDR3 length: 15
clone size: -
D gene: TRBD2
CDR3 protein: CARSLLAGGSIEKFF
CDR3 DNA: TGTGCCAGAAGCCTACTAGCGGGGGGGTCTATTGAGAAGTTCTTC

J gene: TRBJ2-3
V gene: TRBV7-3
CDR3 length: 14
clone size: many
D gene: TRBD1
CDR3 protein: CASSGQGIPDTQYF
CDR3 DNA: TGTGCCAGCAGCGGACAGGGAATCCCAGATACGCAGTATTTT

J gene: TRBJ1-2
V gene: TRBV3-1
CDR3 length: 14
clone size: -
D gene: TRBD1
CDR3 protein: CASSQDQGGYGYTF
CDR3 DNA: TGTGCCAGCAGCCAAGATCAGGGGGGCTATGGCTACACCTTC

J gene: TRBJ2-2
V gene: TRBV7-7
CDR3 length: 14
clone size: many
D gene: -
CDR3 protein: CASSLVTGPGELFF
CDR3 DNA: TGTGCTAGCAGCTTAGTCACGGGACCCGGGGAGCTGTTTTTT

J gene: TRBJ2-2
V gene: TRBV7-9
CDR3 length: 15
clone size: many
D gene: -
CDR3 protein: CASSGRDGGTGELFF
CDR3 DNA: TGTGCCAGCAGCGGCCGGGACGGAGGAACCGGGGAGCTGTTTTTT

J gene: TRBJ2-2
V gene: TRBV19
CDR3 length: 14
clone size: -
D gene: -
CDR3 protein: CASSLGKNTGELFF
CDR3 DNA: TGTGCCAGTAGTCTCGGGAAGAACACCGGGGAGCTGTTTTTT

J gene: TRBJ2-7
V gene: TRBV14
CDR3 length: 15
clone size: few
D gene: -
CDR3 protein: CASSQDYRSSYEQYF
CDR3 DNA: TGTGCCAGCAGCCAAGATTACAGGAGCTCCTACGAGCAGTACTTC

J gene: TRBJ1-6
V gene: TRBV10-3
CDR3 length: 19
clone size: few
D gene: -
CDR3 protein: CAISASTRVQWRGESPLHF
CDR3 DNA: TGTGCCATCAGTGCATCCACGAGGGTCCAGTGGAGGGGCGAGTCACCCCTCCACTTT

J gene: TRBJ2-1
V gene: TRBV28
CDR3 length: 17
clone size: -
D gene: TRBD2
CDR3 protein: CASSLPSGSIGYNEQFF
CDR3 DNA: TGTGCCAGCAGTTTGCCTAGCGGGAGTATCGGTTACAATGAGCAGTTCTTC

J gene: TRBJ2-5
V gene: TRBV9
CDR3 length: 15
clone size: few
D gene: TRBD2
CDR3 protein: CASTTSGGKGETQYF
CDR3 DNA: TGTGCCAGCACCACCTCGGGAGGGAAAGGGGAGACCCAGTACTTC

J gene: TRBJ2-1
V gene: TRBV5-6
CDR3 length: 12
clone size: -
D gene: -
CDR3 protein: CASSLTLYEQFF
CDR3 DNA: TGTGCCAGCAGCTTAACTTTGTATGAGCAGTTCTTC

J gene: TRBJ2-7
V gene: TRBV12-3/TRBV12-4
CDR3 length: 16
clone size: many
D gene: TRBD2
CDR3 protein: CASMTSGRSGSREQYF
CDR3 DNA: TGTGCCAGCATGACTAGCGGGAGGTCGGGGTCGAGGGAGCAGTACTTC

J gene: TRBJ1-1
V gene: TRBV27
CDR3 length: 14
clone size: many
D gene: TRBD1
CDR3 protein: CASSLFTGGDEAFF
CDR3 DNA: TGTGCCAGCAGTTTATTTACAGGGGGAGATGAAGCTTTCTTT

J gene: TRBJ2-1
V gene: TRBV3-1
CDR3 length: 15
clone size: -
D gene: TRBD2
CDR3 protein: CASSQGASGSGEQFF
CDR3 DNA: TGTGCCAGCAGCCAAGGAGCTAGCGGGAGTGGGGAGCAGTTCTTC

J gene: TRBJ2-7
V gene: TRBV7-9
CDR3 length: 13
clone size: many
D gene: -
CDR3 protein: CASSLESSYEQYF
CDR3 DNA: TGTGCCAGCAGCTTAGAAAGCTCCTACGAGCAGTACTTC

J gene: TRBJ2-2
V gene: TRBV6-1
CDR3 length: 17
clone size: many
D gene: -
CDR3 protein: CASMVRGQALEAGELFF
CDR3 DNA: TGTGCCAGCATGGTACGGGGCCAGGCTTTAGAAGCCGGGGAGCTGTTTTTT

J gene: TRBJ2-2
V gene: TRBV27
CDR3 length: 12
clone size: once
D gene: -
CDR3 protein: CASSRHTGELFF
CDR3 DNA: TGTGCCAGCAGTCGACACACCGGGGAGCTGTTTTTT

J gene: TRBJ2-3
V gene: TRBV5-1
CDR3 length: 18
clone size: few
D gene: -
CDR3 protein: CASSRSLIDRLRTDTQYF
CDR3 DNA: TGCGCCAGCAGCCGATCCTTGATCGACAGACTTCGCACAGATACGCAGTATTTT

J gene: TRBJ2-7
V gene: TRBV20-1
CDR3 length: 17
clone size: -
D gene: TRBD1
CDR3 protein: CSARHSPEGAALYEQYF
CDR3 DNA: TGCAGTGCTAGGCACTCACCCGAGGGGGCAGCCCTTTACGAGCAGTACTTC

J gene: TRBJ1-1
V gene: TRBV7-8
CDR3 length: 15
clone size: many
D gene: -
CDR3 protein: CASSLVRTPNTEAFF
CDR3 DNA: TGTGCCAGCAGCTTAGTGCGGACACCGAACACTGAAGCTTTCTTT

J gene: TRBJ2-5
V gene: TRBV15
CDR3 length: 15
clone size: -
D gene: TRBD2
CDR3 protein: CATSGDTAGVETQYF
CDR3 DNA: TGTGCCACCAGCGGAGATACTGCGGGAGTGGAGACCCAGTACTTC

J gene: TRBJ2-1
V gene: TRBV6-5
CDR3 length: 17
clone size: few
D gene: TRBD2
CDR3 protein: CASSFISGRNSYNEQFF
CDR3 DNA: TGTGCCAGCAGTTTCATTAGCGGGAGGAATTCCTACAATGAGCAGTTCTTC

J gene: TRBJ2-7
V gene: TRBV27
CDR3 length: 14
clone size: few
D gene: TRBD2
CDR3 protein: CASRTLAGEDEQYF
CDR3 DNA: TGTGCCAGCAGAACTTTAGCGGGAGAGGACGAGCAGTACTTC